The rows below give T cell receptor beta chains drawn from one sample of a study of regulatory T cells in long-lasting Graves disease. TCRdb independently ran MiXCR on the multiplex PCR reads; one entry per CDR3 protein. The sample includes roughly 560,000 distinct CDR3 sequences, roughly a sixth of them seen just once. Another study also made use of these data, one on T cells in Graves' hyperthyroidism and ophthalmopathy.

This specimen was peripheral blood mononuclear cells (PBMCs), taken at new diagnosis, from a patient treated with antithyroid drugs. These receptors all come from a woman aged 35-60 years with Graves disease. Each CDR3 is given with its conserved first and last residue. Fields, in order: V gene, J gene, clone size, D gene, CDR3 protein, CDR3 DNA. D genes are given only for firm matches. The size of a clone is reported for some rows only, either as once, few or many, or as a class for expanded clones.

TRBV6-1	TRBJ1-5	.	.	CASSPDMRSTQPQHF	TGTGCCAGCAGTCCTGACATGAGGTCAACTCAGCCCCAGCATTTT
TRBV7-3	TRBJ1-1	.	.	CASNYGMNTEAFF	TGTGCCAGCAACTACGGTATGAACACTGAAGCTTTCTTT
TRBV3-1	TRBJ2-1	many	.	CASSRRGYNEQFF	TGTGCCAGCAGCCGGAGGGGCTACAATGAGCAGTTCTTC
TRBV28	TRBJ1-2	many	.	CASRQDSVRGYTF	TGTGCCAGCAGGCAAGACAGCGTCAGGGGCTACACCTTC
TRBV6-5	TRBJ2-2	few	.	CASSYGRMDTGELFF	TGTGCCAGCAGTTACGGGCGGATGGACACCGGGGAGCTGTTTTTT
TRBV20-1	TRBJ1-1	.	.	CSARGPMNTEAFF	TGCAGTGCTAGGGGGCCCATGAACACTGAAGCTTTCTTT
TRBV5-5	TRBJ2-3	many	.	CASSLGHSTDTQYF	TGTGCCAGCAGCTTGGGGCACAGCACAGATACGCAGTATTTT
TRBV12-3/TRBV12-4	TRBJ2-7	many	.	CASSLGGNEQYF	TGTGCCAGCAGTTTGGGGGGAAACGAGCAGTACTTC
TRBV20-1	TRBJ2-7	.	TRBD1	CSARPRTGPNEQYF	TGCAGTGCCCGCCCCCGGACAGGGCCCAACGAGCAGTACTTC
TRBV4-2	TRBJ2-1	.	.	CASSQETANNEQFF	TGTGCCAGCAGCCAAGAAACTGCGAATAATGAGCAGTTCTTC
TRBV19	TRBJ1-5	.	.	CASSIRLNQPQHF	TGTGCCAGTAGTATTCGACTTAATCAGCCCCAGCATTTT
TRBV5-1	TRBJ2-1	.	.	CASSFRDASNEQFF	TGCGCCAGCAGCTTTCGGGACGCTTCGAATGAGCAGTTCTTC
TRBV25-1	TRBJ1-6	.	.	CASSAGTENSPLHF	TGTGCCAGCAGTGCCGGGACGGAAAATTCACCCCTCCACTTT
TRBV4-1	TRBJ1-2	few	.	CASSQEPTPLYGYTF	TGCGCCAGCAGCCAGGAACCGACTCCGCTCTATGGCTACACCTTC
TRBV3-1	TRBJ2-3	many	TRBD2	CASSSSSGGHTDTQYF	TGTGCCAGCAGCTCGTCTAGCGGGGGGCACACAGATACGCAGTATTTT
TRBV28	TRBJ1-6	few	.	CASSYRADSPLHF	TGTGCCAGCAGCTACAGGGCAGATTCACCCCTCCACTTT
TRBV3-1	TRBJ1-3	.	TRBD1	CASSHRQGSGNTIYF	TGTGCCAGCAGCCACCGACAGGGATCCGGAAACACCATATATTTT
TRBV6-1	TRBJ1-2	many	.	CASSEAGSSYGYTF	TGTGCCAGCAGTGAAGCGGGGTCCAGCTATGGCTACACCTTC
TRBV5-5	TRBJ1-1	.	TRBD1	CASSLSYGTEREAFF	TGTGCCAGCAGCCTTAGCTACGGGACAGAGCGTGAAGCTTTCTTT
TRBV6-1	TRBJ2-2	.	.	CASSVGDVNTGELFF	TGTGCCAGCAGTGTAGGGGACGTGAACACCGGGGAGCTGTTTTTT
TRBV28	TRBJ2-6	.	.	CASSWDNLPGANVLTF	TGTGCCAGCAGCTGGGACAACCTCCCTGGGGCCAACGTCCTGACTTTC
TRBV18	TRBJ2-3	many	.	CASSPRTGGGTDTQYF	TGTGCCAGCTCACCACGGACAGGCGGGGGCACAGATACGCAGTATTTT
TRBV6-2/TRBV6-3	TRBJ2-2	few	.	CASSSRPTTGELFF	TGTGCCAGCAGCTCCCGGCCGACCACCGGGGAGCTGTTTTTT
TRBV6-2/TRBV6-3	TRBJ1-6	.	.	CASSSRGWSNSPLHF	TGTGCCAGCAGTTCCAGGGGATGGAGTAATTCACCCCTCCACTTT
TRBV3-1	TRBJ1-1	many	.	CASSHNTGTVNTEAFF	TGTGCCAGCAGTCACAATACCGGGACCGTGAACACTGAAGCTTTCTTT
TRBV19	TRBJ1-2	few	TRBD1	CASTLTFPGQSEYGYTF	TGTGCCAGTACCCTCACTTTCCCGGGACAGTCGGAGTATGGCTACACCTTC
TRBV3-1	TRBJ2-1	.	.	CASSPAGQSREQFF	TGTGCCAGCAGCCCAGCGGGACAGTCAAGGGAGCAGTTCTTC
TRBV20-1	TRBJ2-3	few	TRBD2	CSARSRLAGATDTQYF	TGCAGTGCGAGGTCCCGACTAGCGGGGGCCACAGATACGCAGTATTTT
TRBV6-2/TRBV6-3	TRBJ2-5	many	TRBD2	CASTSGVSGGTQYF	TGTGCCAGCACCAGCGGGGTCTCGGGGGGGACCCAGTACTTC
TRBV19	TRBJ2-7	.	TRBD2	CASSMRYWEGSTYEQYF	TGTGCCAGTAGTATGAGGTATTGGGAGGGCAGTACCTACGAGCAGTACTTC
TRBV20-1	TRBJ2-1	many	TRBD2	CSARGLEYNEQFF	TGCAGTGCTAGGGGACTAGAGTACAATGAGCAGTTCTTC
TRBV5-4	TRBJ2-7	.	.	CASSFDPTYEQYF	TGTGCCAGCAGCTTTGATCCAACCTACGAGCAGTACTTC
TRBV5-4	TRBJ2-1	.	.	CASSRGAWLLYNEQFF	TGTGCCAGCAGCCGAGGGGCATGGTTGTTATACAATGAGCAGTTCTTC
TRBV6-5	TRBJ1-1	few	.	CASSSGMGTMNTEAFF	TGTGCCAGCAGTTCTGGAATGGGGACAATGAACACTGAAGCTTTCTTT
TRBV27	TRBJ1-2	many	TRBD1	CASRGLAGGYGYTF	TGTGCCAGCAGGGGACTGGCAGGGGGGTATGGCTACACCTTC
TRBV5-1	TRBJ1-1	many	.	CASRQDGQRNTEAFF	TGCGCCAGCAGACAAGATGGACAGAGGAACACTGAAGCTTTCTTT
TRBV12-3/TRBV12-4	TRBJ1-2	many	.	CASTPGTPGYTF	TGTGCCAGCACCCCGGGGACACCTGGCTACACCTTC
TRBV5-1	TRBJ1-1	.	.	CASSLATNTEASF	TGCGCCAGCAGCTTAGCTACGAACACTGAAGCTTCCTTT
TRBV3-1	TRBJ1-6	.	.	CASSPPGEVSPLHF	TGTGCCAGCAGCCCTCCGGGGGAGGTTTCACCCCTCCACTTT